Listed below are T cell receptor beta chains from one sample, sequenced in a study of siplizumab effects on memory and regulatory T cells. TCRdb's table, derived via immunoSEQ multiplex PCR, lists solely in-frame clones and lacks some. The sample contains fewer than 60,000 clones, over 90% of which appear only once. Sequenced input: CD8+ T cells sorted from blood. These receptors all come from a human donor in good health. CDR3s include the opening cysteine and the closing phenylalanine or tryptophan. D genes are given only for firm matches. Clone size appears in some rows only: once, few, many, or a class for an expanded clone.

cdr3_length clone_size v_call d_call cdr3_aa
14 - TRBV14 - CASSEKGKLDEQFF
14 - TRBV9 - CASSVGRSTDTQYF
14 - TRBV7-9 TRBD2 CASSFRDYPYEQYF
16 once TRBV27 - CASGGLRSETTDGYTF
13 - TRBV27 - CASSSGSTYEQYF
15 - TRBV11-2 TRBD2 CASSLPSGGGYEQYF
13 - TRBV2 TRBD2 CARLGGNTDTQYF
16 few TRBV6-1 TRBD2 CASSEKGTSGSDTQYF
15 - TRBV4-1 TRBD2 CASSQVLAGVGEQYF
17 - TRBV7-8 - CASSLMAERAYQETQYF
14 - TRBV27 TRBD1 CASSPRGQAETQYF
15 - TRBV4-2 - CASSQDDAMGDTQYF
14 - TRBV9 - CASSSNFGQNEQYF
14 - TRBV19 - CASTDPRGANTIYF
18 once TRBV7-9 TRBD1 CASGTPSRDSMYQETQYF
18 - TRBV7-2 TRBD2 CASSLVGTSGRARDEQFF
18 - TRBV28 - CASSSSTSGSHSYNEQFF
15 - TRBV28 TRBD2 CASSLLPAGINEQFF
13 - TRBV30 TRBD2 CAWSITSAGELFF
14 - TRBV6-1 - CASSEEFRGHEQYF
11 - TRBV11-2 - CATRSYGEQFF
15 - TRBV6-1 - CASSVLGTSNYGYTF
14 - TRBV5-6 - CASSSWESSGELFF
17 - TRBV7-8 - CASSLAPAGSSYNEQFF
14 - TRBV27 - CASSSDLYTGELFF
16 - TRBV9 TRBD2 CASSSPGASGRNEQFF
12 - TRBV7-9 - CASSQGTQPQHF
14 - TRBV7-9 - CASSLGYANTEAFF
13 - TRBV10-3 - CAISESGYAEQYF
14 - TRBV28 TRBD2 CASSRLADSGELFF
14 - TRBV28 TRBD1 CASTPGTGPYGYTF
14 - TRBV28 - CASSFLTRYNEQFF
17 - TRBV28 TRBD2 CASRLLSLAGGDGEQFF
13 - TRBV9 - CASSDGDHNTQYF
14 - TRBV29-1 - CSVVGALNTGELFF
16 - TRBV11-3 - CASSSPRGLDTGELFF
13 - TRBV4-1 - CASSLSEVETQYF
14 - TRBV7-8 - CASSLWVTNTEAFF